A single sample gave rise to the 19 T cell receptor beta chains below, sequenced in a study of cytomegalovirus exposure and HLA in healthy donors. The PCR ran on 60 Vbeta and 13 Jbeta primers. Method: immunoSEQ multiplex PCR; TCRdb's copy keeps in-frame clones and lacks some. The sample holds over 150,000 clones, roughly 80% seen once. Sample: PBMCs. The receptors were sampled from a human donor in good health.

The gene calls are TRBV2 and TRBJ2-4; TRBD1 might be the D (5 bases). The germline V gene encodes CDR1 SNHLY and CDR2 FYNNEI. The CDR3 sequence is 16 residues long. Trimming shortened V by 6 bases and J by 1 base, and 16 bases separated the two germline ends. The CDR3 coding sequence is TGTGCCAGCAGCAGCAGCAGGGCTGGGGCCAAAAACATTCAGTACTTC. Its translation is CASSSSRAGAKNIQYF. Drawing the rest from reference TRBV2 and TRBJ2-4, the complete variable domain is EPEVTQTPSHQVTQMGQEVILRCVPISNHLYFYWYRQILGQKVEFLVSFYNNEISEKSEIFDDQFSVERPDGSNFTLKIRSTKLEDSAMYFCASSSSRAGAKNIQYFGAGTRLSVL.

This clone was seen only a few times. The rearrangement uses TRBV4-3 and TRBJ2-2; 10 bases align to TRBD2. The germline gives CDR1 LGHNA, CDR2 YSLEER. The trim removed 4 bases at V and 6 bases at J, leaving 11 bases unmatched. The CDR3 has 17 residues. The CDR3 region is CASSRDSGGALAGELFF. The CDR3 region has the DNA TGCGCCAGCAGCCGGGACAGCGGGGGGGCCTTGGCCGGGGAGCTGTTTTTT.

The chain combines TRBV5-1 with TRBJ1-4, with D maybe TRBD1 (6 bases). The CDR3 is made up of 15 amino acids. Trimming cost V 0 bases and J 6 bases, with 12 bases left between them. Germline CDR1 SGHRS, CDR2 YFSETQ. The CDR3 loop is CASSLGAGADEKLFF. CDR3 nucleotides: TGCGCCAGCAGCTTGGGAGCGGGGGCGGATGAAAAACTGTTTTTT.

This chain uses TRBV7-9 with TRBJ2-3, with D possibly matching TRBD2 (5 bases). CDR1 and CDR2 (germline): SEHNR, FQNEAQ (reference sequence). This CDR3 spans 13 amino acids. The ends were cut back, 0 bases at V and 4 bases at J, with 5 bases in the middle. CDR3 nucleotide sequence: TGTGCCAGCAGCTTAGCGGACTCAGATACGCAGTATTTT. This encodes CASSLADSDTQYF.

This chain connects TRBV2 to TRBJ2-7, with TRBD1 matching 10 bases. CDR1 SNHLY and CDR2 FYNNEI come from the germline V gene. The CDR3 totals 15 residues. J lost 5 bases, V lost 6 bases, and 10 bases had no gene match. CDR3 residues: CASRGDRGRSHEQYF. CDR3 coding DNA: TGTGCCAGCAGGGGAGACAGGGGGCGGTCCCACGAGCAGTACTTC.

The chain combines TRBV6-1 with TRBJ1-1, with D tentatively TRBD1 (5 bases). V dropped 5 bases and J dropped 5 bases, with 9 bases sitting between them. The CDR3 runs to 12 residues. CDR1 is MNHNS, CDR2 SASEGT, per germline. The DNA for the CDR3 is TGTGCCAGCAGTTATGGGGGGACTGAAGCTTTCTTT. Translation: CASSYGGTEAFF.

In this sample, this clone turned up a few times. The chain employs TRBV19 and TRBJ1-1; 10 bases agree with TRBD1. After removal of 4 bases from V and 6 bases from J, the junction contained 11 bases not matched to a gene. The CDR3 has 16 residues. Germline V lookup: CDR1 LNHDA, CDR2 SQIVND (reference sequence). For the CDR3, the DNA is TGTGCCAGTAGTACTACGACAGGGGGCAAATTCCCTGAAGCTTTCTTT. It is translated as CASSTTTGGKFPEAFF.

The rearrangement joins TRBV2 to TRBJ2-5, with 10 bases lining up with TRBD2. This CDR3 spans 15 amino acids. The germline V gene encodes CDR1 SNHLY and CDR2 FYNNEI. V was pared by 9 bases and J by 5 bases, with 12 bases of the junction left unmatched. The CDR3 loop reads CASAREGLARETQYF. CDR3 DNA sequence: TGTGCCAGTGCGAGGGAGGGACTAGCGAGGGAGACCCAGTACTTC. The entire variable domain, with the rest obtained from reference TRBV2 and TRBJ2-5, is as follows: EPEVTQTPSHQVTQMGQEVILRCVPISNHLYFYWYRQILGQKVEFLVSFYNNEISEKSEIFDDQFSVERPDGSNFTLKIRSTKLEDSAMYFCASAREGLARETQYFGPGTRLLVL.

The CDR3 bases are TGTGCCAGCAGCGTAGCGGGGAACCCCTATAATTCACCCCTCCACTTT. Encoded protein: CASSVAGNPYNSPLHF. The rearrangement joins TRBV9 to TRBJ1-6; D is uncertain. This CDR3 has 16 amino acids. Germline V gene data show CDR1 as SGDLS and CDR2 as YYNGEE. V lost 0 bases, J lost 2 bases, and 9 bases lay in between.

The chain has TRBV6-5 and TRBJ1-2; D may be TRBD1 (6 bases). Germline V lookup: CDR1 MNHEY, CDR2 SVGAGI. The CDR3 has 13 residues. V lost 4 bases, J lost 4 bases, and 10 bases lay in between. The CDR3 region is CASSLQGSYGYTF. For the CDR3, the DNA is TGTGCCAGCAGTTTACAGGGATCCTATGGCTACACCTTC.

The genes are TRBV6-5 and TRBJ2-2, with D possibly matching TRBD1 (5 bases). Trimming cost V 7 bases and J 3 bases, with 12 bases left between them. This CDR3 spans 14 amino acids. Germline V lookup: CDR1 MNHEY, CDR2 SVGAGI. The CDR3: CASTQGPYTGELFF. The CDR3 bases are TGTGCCAGCACCCAGGGTCCCTACACCGGGGAGCTGTTTTTT.

The chain joins TRBV5-4 to TRBJ2-1; unclear D gene. Germline-derived CDR1 and CDR2 are SGHNT and YYREEE (reference sequence). The length of the CDR3 is 13 residues. The V and J ends lost 4 bases and 5 bases respectively, with 10 bases between them. CDR3 region: CASSPSLDNEQFF. The CDR3, as DNA: TGTGCCAGCAGCCCCTCTCTAGACAATGAGCAGTTCTTC.

The rearrangement links TRBV5-6 to TRBJ2-5; D gene unclear. Germline loops: CDR1 SGHDT, CDR2 YYEEEE. This CDR3 contains 14 residues. V shed 0 bases and J shed 7 bases, with 13 bases lying between them. The CDR3 here is CASSLEPPSGTQYF. The CDR3 nucleotides read TGTGCCAGCAGCTTGGAACCGCCCTCGGGGACCCAGTACTTC.

The V and J genes are TRBV4-1 and TRBJ1-2; perhaps TRBD1 as D (5 bases). The CDR3 is made up of 15 amino acids. Trimming pared 2 bases from V and 8 bases from J, leaving 18 bases between. Germline CDR1 is MGHRA and CDR2 is YSYEKL. Here the CDR3 DNA reads TGCGCCAGCAGCCAACAAGCCGGGGGTTATCGAGGCTACACCTTC. The encoded protein is CASSQQAGGYRGYTF.

This rearrangement joins TRBV19 to TRBJ2-3, with a weak D call TRBD1 (5 bases). Germline values: CDR1 LNHDA, CDR2 SQIVND (reference sequence). The CDR3 length is 16 residues. The V end was cut by 5 bases, the J end by 2 bases, with 17 bases between. CDR3 nucleotides: TGTGCCAGTAGTCGGGCGGACATTTTTGCCACAGATACGCAGTATTTT. The encoded protein is CASSRADIFATDTQYF.

As regards this clone: Distinct nucleotide sequences in the sample also encode this CDR3. This sequence joins TRBV6-5 and TRBJ1-1; D possibly corresponds to TRBD1 (5 bases). The length of the CDR3 is 14 residues. Germline CDR1 is MNHEY and CDR2 is SVGAGI. V lost 0 bases and J lost 2, with 7 bases in between. DNA for the CDR3: TGTGCCAGCAGTTACTCGGGGGGAAACACTGAAGCTTTCTTT. It codes for CASSYSGGNTEAFF.

The chain couples TRBV4-1 to TRBJ2-1; 8 bases map to TRBD2. The germline CDR1 and CDR2 sequences are MGHRA and YSYEKL. J was trimmed by 9 bases and V by 3 bases; bases with no gene match: 1. The CDR3 sequence is 12 residues long. The CDR3 sequence: CASSHAGGEQFF. DNA of the CDR3: TGCGCCAGCAGCCATGCGGGGGGTGAGCAGTTCTTC.

V and J are TRBV5-1 and TRBJ2-5, with TRBD2 identical over 9 bases. CDR1 is SGHRS and CDR2 is YFSETQ in the germline V gene. The V segment lost 0 bases and the J segment 3 bases; nucleotides outside the gene matches: 9. The CDR3 has 17 amino acids. For the CDR3, the DNA is TGCGCCAGCAGCTTGGTCATGACTAGCGGAAAGGAAGAGACCCAGTACTTC. Protein product: CASSLVMTSGKEETQYF.

This clone was counted a few times. The CDR3 DNA reads TGTGCCAGCAGTGACTCCCCCACTGGAGGCGATGAGCAGTTCTTC. Protein: CASSDSPTGGDEQFF. The chain has TRBV6-4 and TRBJ2-1; tentative D call: TRBD2 (5 bases). V lost 0 bases and J lost 8, with 14 bases in between. From germline, CDR1 is MRHNA and CDR2 SNTAGT. The CDR3 totals 15 residues.